This passage covers 4 T cell receptor beta chains from one sample sequenced in a study of regulatory T cells in long-lasting Graves disease. HTBI primers from iRepertoire and Arm-PCR of CDR3 regions yielded the TCR beta libraries. MiXCR was run by TCRdb on the multiplex PCR reads, yielding one entry per CDR3 protein. The table records about 540,000 distinct CDR3 sequences, approximately 13% of them present only once. The time point: newly diagnosed GD, antithyroid drugs for less than 3 months. PBMCs provided the RNA from which the TCR library was made. These same records also appear under a second study, on T cells in Graves' hyperthyroidism and ophthalmopathy.

Sequenced here: peripheral blood mononuclear cells (PBMCs), sampled at new diagnosis, from a patient treated with antithyroid drugs. The source of these receptors is a man aged 25-45 years with Graves disease.

This clonotype appeared many times. The rearrangement joins TRBV19 to TRBJ2-7; D unresolved. The length of the CDR3 is 15 residues. In germline, CDR1 is LNHDA, CDR2 SQIVND (reference sequence). V was shortened by 0 bases and J by 9 bases, with 18 bases between the two germline ends. The CDR3 reads CASSIDLTGPLGQYF. The DNA for the CDR3 is TGTGCCAGTAGTATAGATTTGACCGGACCTCTGGGGCAGTACTTC.

The rearrangement joins TRBV5-1 to TRBJ2-7; D gene unclear. Germline V gene lookup returns CDR1 SGHRS and CDR2 YFSETQ. The V end was cut by 4 bases, the J end by 5 bases, with 13 bases between. The CDR3 length is 13 residues. This CDR3 is CASSPLLGDEQYF. The CDR3 nucleotides are TGCGCCAGCAGCCCGCTCCTTGGGGACGAGCAGTACTTC.

This clonotype was seen more than once but under ten times. The genes are TRBV18 and TRBJ2-3; perhaps TRBD2 as D (6 bases). This CDR3 has 17 amino acids. Looked up from germline, CDR1 is KGHSH and CDR2 is LQKENI. Trimming took off 0 bases at V and 0 bases at J, with 13 bases between the two ends. The chain's CDR3 is CASSPPVYGGSTDTQYF. The CDR3 nucleotides are TGTGCCAGCTCACCACCTGTGTATGGGGGGAGCACAGATACGCAGTATTTT. Drawing the rest from reference TRBV18 and TRBJ2-3, the complete variable domain is NAGVMQNPRHLVRRRGQEARLRCSPMKGHSHVYWYRQLPEEGLKFMVYLQKENIIDESGMPKERFSAEFPKEGPSILRIQQVVRGDSAAYFCASSPPVYGGSTDTQYFGPGTRLTVL.

A few counts support this clonotype. This CDR3 is CASGKGVGETQYF. The CDR3 DNA is TGCGCCAGCGGAAAAGGGGTTGGAGAGACCCAGTACTTC. V and J are TRBV5-1 and TRBJ2-5; D is possibly TRBD1 (5 bases). The CDR3 runs 13 residues. Germline CDR1 reads SGHRS; CDR2 reads YFSETQ. V shed 7 bases and J shed 4 bases, with 14 bases lying between them.